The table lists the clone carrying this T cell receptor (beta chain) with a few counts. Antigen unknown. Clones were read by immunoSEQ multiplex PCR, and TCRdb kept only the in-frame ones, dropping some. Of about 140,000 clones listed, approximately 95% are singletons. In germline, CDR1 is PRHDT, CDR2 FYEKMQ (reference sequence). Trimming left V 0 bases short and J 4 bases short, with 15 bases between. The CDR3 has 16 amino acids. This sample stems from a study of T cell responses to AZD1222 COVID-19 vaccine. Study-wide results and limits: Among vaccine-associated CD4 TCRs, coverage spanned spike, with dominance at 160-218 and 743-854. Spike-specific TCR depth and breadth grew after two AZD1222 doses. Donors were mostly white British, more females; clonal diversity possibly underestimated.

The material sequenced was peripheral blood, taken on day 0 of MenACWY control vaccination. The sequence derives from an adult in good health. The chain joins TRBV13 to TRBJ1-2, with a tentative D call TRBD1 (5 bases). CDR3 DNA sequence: TGTGCCAGCAGCTTAGGCCTGGGGGGAAGCCGCTATGGCTACACCTTC. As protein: CASSLGLGGSRYGYTF.